These 30 T cell receptor beta chains share one sample of origin, sequenced in a study of T cell responses to AZD1222 COVID-19 vaccine. Clones were sequenced by immunoSEQ multiplex PCR, and TCRdb holds only the in-frame ones, with some missing. The top ten clones hold about 5.9% of a sample with approximately 140,000 clones, 70% to 90% of them seen once. Sequencing was performed on peripheral blood, taken on day 0 of AZD1222 vaccination. Receptors were obtained from an adult in good health.

The J gene is TRBJ2-7, the V gene TRBV4-1; D tentatively reads TRBD1 or TRBD2 (6 bases each). With 0 bases removed from V and 5 bases from J, the gap between germline ends came to 11 bases. Germline CDR1 MGHRA, CDR2 YSYEKL. CDR3 size: 14 residues. Here the CDR3 DNA reads TGCGCCAGCAGCCAAGATAAGGGGGGCAACGAGCAGTACTTC. This encodes CASSQDKGGNEQYF.

The CDR3 here is CASRVNTEAFF. The CDR3 DNA follows: TGTGCCAGCAGGGTGAACACTGAAGCTTTCTTT. The chain joins TRBV12-3 or TRBV12-4 to TRBJ1-1; no definite D call. Trimming took 6 bases from V and 0 from J, leaving 2 bases between them. The CDR3 extends over 11 amino acids.

The chain links TRBV7-2 to TRBJ1-1; 10 bases are shared with TRBD1. Germline trimming cut 2 bases from V and 7 bases from J; bases unmatched to any gene: 13. Germline-derived CDR1 and CDR2 are SGHTA and FQGNSA. The CDR3 totals 17 residues. The CDR3 loop reads CASSLLEVGTGEDEAFF. DNA of the CDR3: TGTGCCAGCAGCTTATTAGAAGTCGGGACAGGGGAAGATGAAGCTTTCTTT.

The chain links TRBV18 to TRBJ2-1, with 7 bases matching TRBD2. The CDR3 sequence is 13 residues long. The V gene's germline CDR1 is KGHSH and CDR2 LQKENI. V shed 0 bases, J shed 8 bases, and the junction held 1 base outside the gene matches. CDR3 region: CASSPPGRDEQFF. The CDR3 coding sequence is TGTGCCAGCTCACCACCGGGGAGGGATGAGCAGTTCTTC.

This clone was detected once. The chain joins TRBV27 to TRBJ1-2; 7 bases fit TRBD1. The germline V gene encodes CDR1 MNHEY and CDR2 SMNVEV (reference sequence). Losses at the gene ends were 6 bases for V and 3 bases for J; bases not matched to a gene: 7. This CDR3 region has 14 residues. CDR3 residues: CASRGRGRDYGYTF. As DNA, the CDR3 is TGTGCCAGCAGGGGAAGGGGGCGCGACTATGGCTACACCTTC.

In DNA form, the CDR3 reads TGCGCCAGCAGCTTGGCCGCGGGGAGGAGTCGGGAGCAGTTCTTC. It is translated as CASSLAAGRSREQFF. V and J are TRBV5-1 and TRBJ2-1; a weak D match, TRBD2 (6 bases). The V gene lost 0 bases and the J gene lost 10 bases, with 17 bases spanning the gap. In germline, CDR1 is SGHRS, CDR2 YFSETQ. The CDR3 is made up of 15 amino acids.

The chain recombines TRBV9 with TRBJ1-2; 8 bases agree with TRBD1. The CDR3 loop spans 15 amino acids. Germline loops: CDR1 SGDLS, CDR2 YYNGEE. With V trimmed by 4 bases and J by 7 bases, 12 bases remained unmatched. The DNA of the CDR3 is TGTGCCAGCAGCCCGAATCCTGGGCAGGGGGCTGGCTACACCTTC. Translating gives CASSPNPGQGAGYTF.

The chain uses TRBV2 and TRBJ1-2; the D is unclear. The CDR3 covers 13 residues. V lost 1 base and J 1 base, leaving 4 bases between the germline ends. In germline, CDR1 is SNHLY, CDR2 FYNNEI. The CDR3 loop is CASSEDLNYGYTF. In nucleotides, the CDR3 is TGTGCCAGCAGTGAAGACCTTAACTATGGCTACACCTTC.

The V gene is TRBV30, the J gene TRBJ1-4, with TRBD1 identical over 8 bases. V trimming: 5 bases; J trimming: 8 bases; junction bases outside the gene matches: 10. Per germline, CDR1 GTSNPN and CDR2 SVGIG (reference sequence). CDR3 length equals 14 residues. The CDR3 DNA reads as TGTGCCTGGGGTACCGGGACAGGCTACGAAAAACTGTTTTTT. Protein sequence: CAWGTGTGYEKLFF.

This clone came up once. CDR3 bases: TGTGCCAGCTCCAAGCGTGTTAGAGGCGGGAATGAGCAGTTCTTC. It translates to CASSKRVRGGNEQFF. The chain is built from TRBV11-1 and TRBJ2-1; perhaps TRBD2 as D (5 bases). The CDR3 sequence is 15 residues long. The V end lost 8 bases, the J end lost 7 bases, and 21 bases lay between the germline ends. CDR1 and CDR2 from the germline V gene are SGHAT and FQDESV (reference sequence).

The chain is built from TRBV30 and TRBJ2-1, with TRBD2 matching 7 bases. The CDR3 is 14 amino acids. V was pared by 4 bases and J by 6 bases, with 9 bases of the junction left unmatched. The germline V gene has CDR1 GTSNPN and CDR2 SVGIG (reference sequence). In DNA, the CDR3 is TGTGCCTGGATTAAGGCGGGAGCCCCCAATGAGCAGTTCTTC. As protein: CAWIKAGAPNEQFF.

V usage is TRBV5-1 and J usage is TRBJ2-2; the D gene is possibly TRBD2 (5 bases). The CDR3 has 16 amino acids. Germline CDR1 reads SGHRS; CDR2 reads YFSETQ. V gave up 3 bases and J gave up 6 bases, with 18 bases separating them. This CDR3 reads CASSSNKEVLPGELFF. The CDR3 DNA follows: TGCGCCAGCAGCTCTAACAAGGAGGTCCTACCCGGGGAGCTGTTTTTT.

V usage is TRBV6-5 and J usage is TRBJ1-2; 7 bases map to TRBD1. There are 11 residues in the CDR3. Unmatched junction bases numbered 3, after V lost 6 bases and J lost 8 bases. From germline, CDR1 is MNHEY and CDR2 SVGAGI. The CDR3 DNA follows: TGTGCCAGCAGCCAGGGGGGGGGCTACACCTTC. It specifies CASSQGGGYTF.

The chain is built from TRBV30 and TRBJ2-7; D is uncertain. This CDR3 is built from 12 residues. Germline CDR1 is GTSNPN and CDR2 is SVGIG (reference sequence). V was pared by 6 bases and J by 6 bases, with 15 bases between. The CDR3 protein is CACVGVGVEQYF. The CDR3, as DNA: TGTGCCTGTGTAGGTGTTGGGGTCGAGCAGTACTTC.

The chain links TRBV7-9 to TRBJ2-7; D gene uncertain. V dropped 4 bases and J dropped 11 bases, with 12 bases sitting between them. CDR1 SEHNR and CDR2 FQNEAQ come from the germline V gene (reference sequence). The CDR3 covers 11 residues. This chain's CDR3 is CASSSRATEYF. The CDR3, as DNA: TGTGCCAGCAGCTCGAGAGCGACGGAGTACTTC.

V and J are TRBV19 and TRBJ1-3, with 8 bases fitting TRBD1. The V gene's germline CDR1 is LNHDA and CDR2 SQIVND (reference sequence). This CDR3 comprises 16 residues. J gave up 3 bases and V 5 bases, and 9 bases lay outside the gene matches. CDR3 loop: CASSPRTGQVGNTIYF. The CDR3 DNA sequence: TGTGCCAGTAGTCCAAGGACAGGGCAAGTTGGAAACACCATATATTTT.

V is TRBV11-2 and J is TRBJ2-2; a weak D match, TRBD1 (6 bases). CDR3 size: 15 residues. The germline V gene encodes CDR1 SGHAT and CDR2 FQNNGV. V was trimmed by 0 bases and J by 3 bases, leaving 8 bases between them. The CDR3 coding sequence is TGTGCCAGCAGCTTAGAGGGGGCGCACACCGGGGAGCTGTTTTTT. It encodes CASSLEGAHTGELFF.

The V call is TRBV28, the J call TRBJ1-1; 8 nucleotides match TRBD1. J was trimmed by 4 bases and V by 5 bases; bases with no gene match: 3. The germline CDR1 and CDR2 sequences are MDHEN and SYDVKM. The CDR3 extends over 13 amino acids. The CDR3 DNA is TGTGCCAGCAGTGGACAGGGTTTCACTGAAGCTTTCTTT. It is translated as CASSGQGFTEAFF.

This chain joins TRBV20-1 and TRBJ2-4; a possible D gene is TRBD1 (6 bases). CDR1 and CDR2 (germline): DFQATT, SNEGSKA (reference sequence). V lost 3 bases and J 1 base, leaving 13 bases between the germline ends. The CDR3 has 15 residues. CDR3 residues: CSASKTGAAKNIQYF. In nucleotides, the CDR3 is TGCAGTGCTAGTAAGACAGGAGCGGCCAAAAACATTCAGTACTTC.

This clone has a single count. The genes are TRBV10-3 and TRBJ2-7; 8 nucleotides match TRBD1. CDR1 and CDR2 (germline): ENHRY, SYGVKD. The CDR3 covers 14 residues. Trimming removed 7 bases from V and 2 bases from J; junction bases left unmatched: 7. CDR3: CAITAGTGAYEQYF. Here the CDR3 DNA reads TGTGCCATCACCGCCGGGACAGGCGCCTACGAGCAGTACTTC.

The J gene is TRBJ2-7, the V gene TRBV4-2, with D perhaps given as TRBD1 or TRBD2 (5 bases each). The CDR3 length is 16 residues. The V end was cut by 0 bases, the J end by 6 bases, with 18 bases between. CDR1 and CDR2 (germline): LGHNA, YNFKEQ. DNA for the CDR3: TGTGCCAGCAGCCAAGACCCAGGGACCCAACTACCCGAGCAGTACTTC. Translated: CASSQDPGTQLPEQYF.

The genes are TRBV5-6 and TRBJ2-7; D remains ambiguous. The CDR3 consists of 11 residues. Germline V gene data show CDR1 as SGHDT and CDR2 as YYEEEE. The V and J ends lost 2 bases and 3 bases respectively, with 3 bases between them. This CDR3 is CASSLFYEQYF. The DNA of the CDR3 is TGTGCCAGCAGCTTATTCTACGAGCAGTACTTC.

The genes are TRBV4-3 and TRBJ2-7; D possibly corresponds to TRBD1 (6 bases). V dropped 0 bases and J dropped 1 base, with 7 bases sitting between them. The germline gives CDR1 LGHNA, CDR2 YSLEER. The CDR3 contains 14 residues. This chain's CDR3 is CASSQDQGSYEQYF. The CDR3 DNA reads as TGCGCCAGCAGCCAAGACCAGGGGTCCTACGAGCAGTACTTC.

This CDR3 is CASSLPGQGNSPLHF. CDR3 bases: TGCGCCAGCAGCTTACCGGGACAGGGTAATTCACCCCTCCACTTT. The chain joins TRBV5-1 to TRBJ1-6; 9 positions match TRBD1. CDR1 and CDR2 (germline): SGHRS, YFSETQ. V shed 2 bases and J 6 bases; nucleotides not matched to a gene: 3. This CDR3 is 15 amino acids long.

The count of this clone is one. V is TRBV2 and J is TRBJ1-5, with TRBD1 as a possible D gene (6 bases). Germline V CDR1 and CDR2: SNHLY, FYNNEI. CDR3 length: 15 residues. V was trimmed by 5 bases and J by 9 bases, leaving 20 bases between them. In nucleotides, the CDR3 is TGTGCCAGCAGTCGGGGACACTCAACTACGCGGCCCCAGCATTTT. As protein: CASSRGHSTTRPQHF. The whole variable domain, remainder taken from reference TRBV2 and TRBJ1-5, is EPEVTQTPSHQVTQMGQEVILRCVPISNHLYFYWYRQILGQKVEFLVSFYNNEISEKSEIFDDQFSVERPDGSNFTLKIRSTKLEDSAMYFCASSRGHSTTRPQHFGDGTRLSIL.

This clone was seen once. The chain recombines TRBV27 with TRBJ2-5, with D unresolved. CDR1 is MNHEY and CDR2 is SMNVEV in the germline V gene (reference sequence). Trimming cost V 1 base and J 2 bases, with 5 bases left between them. This CDR3 contains 13 residues. The CDR3 nucleotides read TGTGCCAGCAGTTTATTCCCTCAAGAGACCCAGTACTTC. Translation: CASSLFPQETQYF.

The rearrangement joins TRBV2 to TRBJ2-7; D gene ambiguous. From germline, CDR1 is SNHLY and CDR2 FYNNEI. The CDR3 runs 15 residues. Between the trimmed V and J ends, which lost 5 bases and 5 bases, there was a span of 19 bases. The CDR3, as DNA: TGTGCCAGCAGTCCCTTTAGAACAGTAGGAAACGAGCAGTACTTC. This translates into CASSPFRTVGNEQYF. The complete variable domain, with remaining parts taken from reference TRBV2 and TRBJ2-7, reads EPEVTQTPSHQVTQMGQEVILRCVPISNHLYFYWYRQILGQKVEFLVSFYNNEISEKSEIFDDQFSVERPDGSNFTLKIRSTKLEDSAMYFCASSPFRTVGNEQYFGPGTRLTVT.

The V gene is TRBV5-5, the J gene TRBJ2-7; 7 bases agree with TRBD1. The CDR3 has 14 amino acids. In germline, CDR1 is SGHKS, CDR2 YYEKEE (reference sequence). Trimming took 1 base from V and 2 from J; bases not matched to a gene: 3. The CDR3 sequence: CASSLKRGPYEQYF. CDR3 nucleotide sequence: TGTGCCAGCAGCTTGAAAAGGGGGCCCTACGAGCAGTACTTC.

The J gene is TRBJ1-3, the V gene TRBV10-3; D remains ambiguous. There are 15 residues in the CDR3. From germline, CDR1 is ENHRY and CDR2 SYGVKD. V lost 0 bases and J 1 base, leaving 7 bases between the germline ends. Here the CDR3 reads CAISESGGSGNTIYF. The CDR3 DNA is TGTGCCATCAGTGAGTCGGGAGGATCTGGAAACACCATATATTTT.

The rearrangement links TRBV28 to TRBJ1-4; 9 nucleotides align to TRBD1. From germline, CDR1 is MDHEN and CDR2 SYDVKM. This CDR3 region has 14 residues. Unmatched junction bases numbered 2, after V lost 6 bases and J lost 3 bases. DNA for the CDR3: TGTGCCAGCAGCTGGGACAGGGCTAATGAAAAACTGTTTTTT. Residues: CASSWDRANEKLFF.